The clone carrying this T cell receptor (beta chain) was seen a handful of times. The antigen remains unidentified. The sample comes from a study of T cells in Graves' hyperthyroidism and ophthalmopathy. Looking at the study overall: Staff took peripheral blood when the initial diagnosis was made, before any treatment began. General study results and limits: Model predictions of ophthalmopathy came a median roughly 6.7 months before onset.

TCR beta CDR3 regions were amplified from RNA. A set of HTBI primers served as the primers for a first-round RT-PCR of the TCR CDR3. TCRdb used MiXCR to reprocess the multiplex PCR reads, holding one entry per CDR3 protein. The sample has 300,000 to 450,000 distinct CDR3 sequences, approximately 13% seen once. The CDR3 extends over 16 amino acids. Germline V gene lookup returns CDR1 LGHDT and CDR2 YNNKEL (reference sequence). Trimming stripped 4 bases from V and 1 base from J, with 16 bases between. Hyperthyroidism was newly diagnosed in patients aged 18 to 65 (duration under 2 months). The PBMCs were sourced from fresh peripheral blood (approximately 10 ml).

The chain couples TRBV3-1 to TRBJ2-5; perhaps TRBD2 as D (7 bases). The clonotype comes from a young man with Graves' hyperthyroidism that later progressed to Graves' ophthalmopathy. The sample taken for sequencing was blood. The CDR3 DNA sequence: TGTGCCAGCAGCCCCAACCCGGGGGGCGTCCAAGAGACCCAGTACTTC. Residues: CASSPNPGGVQETQYF.